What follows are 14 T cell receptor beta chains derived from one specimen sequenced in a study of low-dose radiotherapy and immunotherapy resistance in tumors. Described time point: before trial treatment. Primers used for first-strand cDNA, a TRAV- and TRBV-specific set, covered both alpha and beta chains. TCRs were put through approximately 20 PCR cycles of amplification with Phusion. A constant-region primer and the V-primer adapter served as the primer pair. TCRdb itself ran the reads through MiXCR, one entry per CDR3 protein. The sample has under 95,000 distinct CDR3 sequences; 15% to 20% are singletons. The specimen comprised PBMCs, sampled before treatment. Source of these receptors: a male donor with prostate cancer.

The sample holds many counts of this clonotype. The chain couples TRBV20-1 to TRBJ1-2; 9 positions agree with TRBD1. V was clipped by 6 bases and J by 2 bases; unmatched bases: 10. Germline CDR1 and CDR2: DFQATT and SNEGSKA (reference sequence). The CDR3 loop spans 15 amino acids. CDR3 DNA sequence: TGCAGTGCCCCGCAACGGACAGGGGCGAACTATGGCTACACCTTC. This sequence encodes CSAPQRTGANYGYTF.

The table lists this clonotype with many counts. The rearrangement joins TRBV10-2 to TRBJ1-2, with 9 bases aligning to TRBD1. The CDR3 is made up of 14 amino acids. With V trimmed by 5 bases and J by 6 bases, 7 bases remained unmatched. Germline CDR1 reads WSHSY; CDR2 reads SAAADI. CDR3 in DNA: TGCGCCAGCAGTAAACCGGGACAGGGTAATGGCTACACCTTC. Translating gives CASSKPGQGNGYTF.

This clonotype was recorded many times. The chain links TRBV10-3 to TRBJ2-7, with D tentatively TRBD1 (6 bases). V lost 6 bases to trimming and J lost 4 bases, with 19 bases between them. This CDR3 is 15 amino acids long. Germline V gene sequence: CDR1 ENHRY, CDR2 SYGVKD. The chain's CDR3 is CAISAVGAETYEQYF. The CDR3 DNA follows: TGTGCCATCAGCGCCGTGGGGGCAGAGACTTACGAGCAGTACTTC.

CDR3 region: CASSPQGRIDTGELFF. The CDR3 coding sequence is TGTGCCAGTAGTCCCCAGGGAAGAATCGACACCGGGGAGCTGTTTTTT. This sequence joins TRBV19 and TRBJ2-2; a weak D match, TRBD1 (5 bases). V was shortened by 5 bases and J by 3 bases, with 16 bases between the two germline ends. CDR1 is LNHDA and CDR2 is SQIVND in the germline V gene (reference sequence). CDR3 length equals 16 residues.

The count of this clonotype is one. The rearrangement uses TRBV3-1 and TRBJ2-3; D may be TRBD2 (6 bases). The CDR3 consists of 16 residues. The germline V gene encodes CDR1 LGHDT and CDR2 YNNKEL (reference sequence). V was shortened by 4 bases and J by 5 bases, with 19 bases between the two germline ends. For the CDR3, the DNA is TGTGCCAGCAGCCCGACTAGGCCCGGGTGGGGAGATACGCAGTATTTT. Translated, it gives CASSPTRPGWGDTQYF.

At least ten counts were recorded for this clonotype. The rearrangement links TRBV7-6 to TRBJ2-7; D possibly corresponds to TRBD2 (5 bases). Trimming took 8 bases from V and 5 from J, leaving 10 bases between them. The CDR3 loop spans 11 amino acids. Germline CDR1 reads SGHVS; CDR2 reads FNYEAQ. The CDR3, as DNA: TGTGCCAGCTCGGGGTCCCACGAGCAGTACTTC. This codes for CASSGSHEQYF.

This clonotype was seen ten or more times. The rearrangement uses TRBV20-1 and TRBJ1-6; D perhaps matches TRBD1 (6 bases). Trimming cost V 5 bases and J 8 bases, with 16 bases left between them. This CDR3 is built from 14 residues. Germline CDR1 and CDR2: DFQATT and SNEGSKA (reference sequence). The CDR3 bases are TGCAGTGCTTCCCGAGCGGGGGCTGATTCACCCCTCCACTTT. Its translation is CSASRAGADSPLHF.

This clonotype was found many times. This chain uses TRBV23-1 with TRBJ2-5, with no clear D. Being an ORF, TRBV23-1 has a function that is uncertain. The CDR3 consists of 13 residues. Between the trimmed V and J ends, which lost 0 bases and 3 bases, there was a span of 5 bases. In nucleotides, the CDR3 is TGCGCCAGCAGTCAATCTGCCAAAGAGACCCAGTACTTC. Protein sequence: CASSQSAKETQYF.

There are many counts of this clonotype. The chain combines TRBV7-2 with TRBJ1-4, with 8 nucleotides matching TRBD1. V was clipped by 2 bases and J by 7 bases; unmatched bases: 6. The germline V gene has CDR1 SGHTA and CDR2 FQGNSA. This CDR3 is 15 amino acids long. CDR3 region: CASSLNRGFGEKLFF. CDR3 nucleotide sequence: TGTGCCAGCAGCTTAAACAGGGGGTTTGGTGAAAAACTGTTTTTT.

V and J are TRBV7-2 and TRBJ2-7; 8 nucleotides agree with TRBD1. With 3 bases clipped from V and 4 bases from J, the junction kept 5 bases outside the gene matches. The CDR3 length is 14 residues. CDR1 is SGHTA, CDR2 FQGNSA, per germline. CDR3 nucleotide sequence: TGTGCCAGCAGCTTCCGACAGGGGAGGTACGAGCAGTACTTC. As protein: CASSFRQGRYEQYF.

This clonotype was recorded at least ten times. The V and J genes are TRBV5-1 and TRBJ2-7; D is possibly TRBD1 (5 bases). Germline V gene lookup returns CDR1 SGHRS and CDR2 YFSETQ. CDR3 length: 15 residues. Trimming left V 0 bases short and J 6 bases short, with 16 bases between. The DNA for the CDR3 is TGCGCCAGCAGCTTGGACTCGGGCAGGGTAGGCGAGCAGTACTTC. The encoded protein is CASSLDSGRVGEQYF.

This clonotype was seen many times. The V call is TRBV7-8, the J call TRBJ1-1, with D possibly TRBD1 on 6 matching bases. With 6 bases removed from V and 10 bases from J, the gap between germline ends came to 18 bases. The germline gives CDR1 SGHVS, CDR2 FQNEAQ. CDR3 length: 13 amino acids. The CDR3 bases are TGTGCCAGCAGGGATACAGGGAACTCCGGAGCTTTCTTT. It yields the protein CASRDTGNSGAFF.

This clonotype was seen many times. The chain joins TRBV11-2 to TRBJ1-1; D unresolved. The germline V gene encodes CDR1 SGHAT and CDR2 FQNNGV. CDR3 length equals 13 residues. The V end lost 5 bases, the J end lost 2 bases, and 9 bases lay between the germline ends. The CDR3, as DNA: TGTGCCAGCAGCCCGACCCGAAACACTGAAGCTTTCTTT. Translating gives CASSPTRNTEAFF.

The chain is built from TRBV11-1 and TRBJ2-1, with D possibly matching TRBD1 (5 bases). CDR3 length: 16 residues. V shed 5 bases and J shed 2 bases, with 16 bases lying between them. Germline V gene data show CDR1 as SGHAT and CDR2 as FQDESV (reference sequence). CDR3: CASSPFQGWAYNEQFF. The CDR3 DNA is TGTGCCAGCAGCCCCTTCCAGGGTTGGGCCTACAATGAGCAGTTCTTC.